These 25 T cell receptor beta chains originate from one sample sequenced in a study of blood T cell repertoires in COVID-19. Measured with immunoSEQ multiplex PCR; TCRdb has only the in-frame clones, and not every one. Of under 250,000 clones in the sample, 65% to 85% are singletons; the top ten hold 4% to 5.5%. Input material: peripheral blood. The receptors come from a man over 45 with active or convalescent COVID-19.

The sample holds one count of this clone. The J gene is TRBJ2-7, the V gene TRBV13; tentatively, D is TRBD1 (6 bases). The germline gives CDR1 PRHDT, CDR2 FYEKMQ (reference sequence). V gave up 5 bases and J gave up 1 base, with 12 bases separating them. The CDR3 extends over 14 amino acids. The CDR3 reads CASSGRTGSYEQYF. In nucleotides, the CDR3 is TGTGCCAGCAGCGGACGAACAGGGTCCTACGAGCAGTACTTC.

This chain uses TRBV2 with TRBJ1-5; D ambiguous. V gave up 8 bases and J gave up 3 bases, with 11 bases separating them. The CDR3 is made up of 13 amino acids. The germline V gene encodes CDR1 SNHLY and CDR2 FYNNEI. The DNA of the CDR3 is TGTGCCAGCGGGGAGGGCCTCAATCAGCCCCAGCATTTT. Translation: CASGEGLNQPQHF.

The rearrangement uses TRBV5-8 and TRBJ2-7; D call uncertain. CDR1 SGHTS and CDR2 YDEGEE come from the germline V gene. Trimming stripped 3 bases from V and 0 bases from J, with 10 bases between. CDR3 length: 14 amino acids. As DNA, the CDR3 is TGTGCCAGCAGCTCCCAACAGATCTCCTACGAGCAGTACTTC. It specifies CASSSQQISYEQYF. Using reference TRBV5-8 and TRBJ2-7 for the parts outside the CDR3, the full variable domain is EAGVTQSPTHLIKTRGQQATLRCSPISGHTSVYWYQQALGLGLQFLLWYDEGEERNRGNFPPRFSGRQFPNYSSELNVNALELEDSALYLCASSSQQISYEQYFGPGTRLTVT.

This clone was seen only once. The V and J genes are TRBV2 and TRBJ1-5, with a weak D call TRBD1 (5 bases). The CDR3 has 15 residues. Germline CDR1 is SNHLY and CDR2 is FYNNEI. Trimming pared 8 bases from V and 2 bases from J, leaving 16 bases between. CDR3 DNA: TGTGCCAGCCGGACGGGGGTAAGTGGCAATCAGCCCCAGCATTTT. As protein: CASRTGVSGNQPQHF.

The chain uses TRBV19 and TRBJ1-3; TRBD1 matches 7 bases. The germline V gene has CDR1 LNHDA and CDR2 SQIVND (reference sequence). The CDR3 has 13 amino acids. Unmatched junction bases numbered 4, after V lost 7 bases and J lost 4 bases. In nucleotides, the CDR3 is TGTGCCAGTACAAGACAGGGCGGAAACACCATATATTTT. Translated, it gives CASTRQGGNTIYF.

This clone appeared a few times. This chain joins TRBV9 and TRBJ2-1, with D uncertain. This CDR3 spans 15 amino acids. V gave up 0 bases and J gave up 2 bases, with 9 bases separating them. Germline-derived CDR1 and CDR2 are SGDLS and YYNGEE. The CDR3: CASSVAGLAYNEQFF. The DNA for the CDR3 is TGTGCCAGCAGCGTAGCCGGGTTGGCCTACAATGAGCAGTTCTTC.

The rearrangement joins TRBV19 to TRBJ1-4; D uncertain. Deletions cut 3 bases from V and 2 bases from J, with 7 bases between. This CDR3 contains 14 residues. Germline assignment: CDR1 LNHDA and CDR2 SQIVND (reference sequence). The CDR3 reads CASSIAQTNEKLFF. The CDR3 DNA follows: TGTGCCAGTAGTATCGCCCAGACTAATGAAAAACTGTTTTTT.

J is TRBJ1-1 and V is TRBV3-1 (or the pseudogene TRBV3-2); possibly TRBD1 for D (5 bases). Germline values: CDR1 LGHDT, CDR2 YNNKEL (reference sequence). The CDR3 is made up of 12 amino acids. V shed 5 bases and J shed 3 bases, with 7 bases lying between them. The CDR3 DNA follows: TGTGCCAGCAGCTCCAGGGACACTGAAGCTTTCTTT. This sequence encodes CASSSRDTEAFF.

This clone occurred a few times. The chain joins TRBV5-1 to TRBJ2-2; D might be TRBD2 (5 bases). The V and J ends lost 2 bases and 0 bases respectively, with 11 bases between them. The CDR3 length is 16 residues. Germline V lookup: CDR1 SGHRS, CDR2 YFSETQ. The CDR3 coding sequence is TGCGCCAGCAGCTTCCAGGACTCCGCGAACACCGGGGAGCTGTTTTTT. Translation gives CASSFQDSANTGELFF. The whole variable domain, filled in from reference TRBV5-1 and TRBJ2-2, reads KAGVTQTPRYLIKTRGQQVTLSCSPISGHRSVSWYQQTPGQGLQFLFEYFSETQRNKGNFPGRFSGRQFSNSRSEMNVSTLELGDSALYLCASSFQDSANTGELFFGEGSRLTVL.

The J gene is TRBJ1-6, the V gene TRBV2; 10 bases map to TRBD1. Germline values: CDR1 SNHLY, CDR2 FYNNEI. This CDR3 contains 15 residues. V lost 8 bases to trimming and J lost 6 bases; unmatched junction nucleotides: 7. The CDR3 here is CASLPRTGGNSPLHF. The CDR3 coding sequence is TGTGCCAGCTTACCGCGGACAGGGGGTAATTCACCCCTCCACTTT.

The chain uses TRBV4-2 and TRBJ1-5; D unclear. The CDR3 is 15 residues long. Trimming pared 0 bases from V and 3 bases from J, leaving 9 bases between. Germline assignment: CDR1 LGHNA and CDR2 YNFKEQ. The CDR3 region has the DNA TGTGCCAGCAGCCAAGAATTCGACTTCAATCAGCCCCAGCATTTT. The encoded protein is CASSQEFDFNQPQHF.

A remark on this clone: Other DNA sequences in the same sample also yield this CDR3. The CDR3 loop is CASSPRGTEAFF. CDR3 nucleotides: TGTGCCAGCAGTCCTAGGGGCACTGAAGCTTTCTTT. The V call is TRBV7-2, the J call TRBJ1-1; a weak D match, TRBD1 (5 bases). Between the trimmed V and J ends, which lost 6 bases and 4 bases, there was a span of 9 bases. Germline CDR1 and CDR2: SGHTA and FQGNSA. The CDR3 length is 12 residues.

For the CDR3, the DNA is TGTGCCAGCAGCTTGGCGGGGATTGACACTGAAGCTTTCTTT. It is translated as CASSLAGIDTEAFF. V usage is TRBV5-6 and J usage is TRBJ1-1; D remains ambiguous. The V gene lost 0 bases and the J gene lost 3 bases, with 9 bases spanning the gap. This CDR3 has 14 residues. Germline V lookup: CDR1 SGHDT, CDR2 YYEEEE.

The chain has TRBV6-1 and TRBJ1-6; the match to TRBD1 covers 10 bases. Germline values: CDR1 MNHNS, CDR2 SASEGT. The CDR3 covers 15 residues. Germline trimming cut 3 bases from V and 11 bases from J; bases unmatched to any gene: 7. CDR3 nucleotide sequence: TGTGCCAGCAGTGACGGGACAGGGGAATTTACACCCCTCCACTTT. This gives the protein CASSDGTGEFTPLHF.

V and J are TRBV2 and TRBJ2-2; 9 nucleotides line up with TRBD1. The length of the CDR3 is 15 residues. In germline, CDR1 is SNHLY, CDR2 FYNNEI. J lost 4 bases, V lost 8 bases, and 8 bases had no gene match. CDR3 region: CASGKQGAGTGELFF. The CDR3 nucleotides read TGTGCCAGCGGAAAACAGGGGGCGGGCACCGGGGAGCTGTTTTTT.

The V and J genes are TRBV28 and TRBJ1-1; 7 bases are shared with TRBD1. Germline V gene lookup returns CDR1 MDHEN and CDR2 SYDVKM. Trimming at V came to 6 bases and at J to 11 bases, leaving 6 bases not matched to a gene. CDR3 size: 11 residues. This CDR3 reads CASSWDRGAFF. The CDR3 DNA is TGTGCCAGCAGCTGGGACAGAGGGGCTTTCTTT.

As to this clone: This same CDR3 is encoded by further DNA sequences in the sample. The chain has TRBV19 and TRBJ1-1, with 9 bases identical to TRBD1. The V gene end was trimmed by 7 bases and the J gene end by 5 bases; junction bases not matched to a gene: 8. CDR3 size: 14 residues. Germline-derived CDR1 and CDR2 are LNHDA and SQIVND (reference sequence). CDR3 in amino acids: CASTPGQGGTEAFF. The CDR3 DNA follows: TGTGCCAGTACCCCGGGACAGGGAGGTACTGAAGCTTTCTTT.

This sequence joins TRBV19 and TRBJ2-1; D unclear. This CDR3 region has 15 residues. V was cut by 1 base and J by 0 bases, with 7 bases left in between. Per germline, CDR1 LNHDA and CDR2 SQIVND (reference sequence). Here the CDR3 DNA reads TGTGCCAGTAGTATAGGGCCCAACTCCTACAATGAGCAGTTCTTC. Protein product: CASSIGPNSYNEQFF.

This clone was observed once. The V call is TRBV6-6, the J call TRBJ1-5; TRBD1 matches 7 bases. CDR1 and CDR2 from the germline V gene are MNHNY and SVGAGI (reference sequence). The CDR3 spans 16 residues. Unmatched junction bases numbered 17, after V lost 10 bases and J lost 5 bases. The CDR3 nucleotides are TGTGCCACCGGCCCGGGACAGAGTTTTGGGGATCAGCCCCAGCATTTT. It translates to CATGPGQSFGDQPQHF.

Worth noting for this clone: At one end the junction does not follow the germline gene, possibly because of a read error. This sequence joins TRBV6-5 and TRBJ2-2, with 7 bases identical to TRBD1. Germline V gene sequence: CDR1 MNHEY, CDR2 SVGAGI. The CDR3 totals 15 residues. CDR3 nucleotide sequence: TGTGCCAGCAGTTGGGGGACAGCGAAGACCGGGGAGCTGTTTTTT. Encoded protein: CASSWGTAKTGELFF.

V usage is TRBV7-2 and J usage is TRBJ2-1; possibly TRBD2 for D (7 bases). With 5 bases removed from V and 5 bases from J, the gap between germline ends came to 19 bases. CDR1 and CDR2 (germline): SGHTA, FQGNSA. CDR3 size: 16 residues. This CDR3 reads CASSLGRGPLNNEQFF. The CDR3 nucleotides are TGTGCCAGCAGCCTGGGGCGGGGGCCCTTGAACAATGAGCAGTTCTTC.

The V call is TRBV29-1, the J call TRBJ1-1, with 8 nucleotides matching TRBD1. Trimming took 5 bases from V and 0 from J; bases not matched to a gene: 2. The CDR3 has 13 amino acids. Germline V gives CDR1 SQVTM, CDR2 ANQGSEA. This CDR3 reads CSVRTGMNTEAFF. The CDR3 DNA follows: TGCAGCGTTCGGACAGGGATGAACACTGAAGCTTTCTTT.

With respect to this clone: With a much larger clone just one base away, this may be a read error. In DNA form, the CDR3 reads TGTGCCAGCAGCCCCGGCGGAAATCAGCCCCAGCATTTT. It is translated as CASSPGGNQPQHF. The genes are TRBV6-5 and TRBJ1-5; D gene ambiguous. This CDR3 has 13 amino acids. V was trimmed by 6 bases and J by 4 bases, leaving 10 bases between them. Germline V gives CDR1 MNHEY, CDR2 SVGAGI.

The chain combines TRBV10-3 with TRBJ1-2; D gene uncertain. This CDR3 region has 15 residues. CDR1 ENHRY and CDR2 SYGVKD come from the germline V gene. V lost 0 bases, J lost 3 bases, and 11 bases lay in between. CDR3 protein: CAISESGAIDYGYTF. The CDR3 bases are TGTGCCATCAGTGAGTCCGGAGCCATTGACTATGGCTACACCTTC.

The gene calls are TRBV4-1 and TRBJ2-5; D remains ambiguous. V lost 1 base and J 2 bases, leaving 11 bases between the germline ends. The CDR3 totals 15 residues. Germline assignment: CDR1 MGHRA and CDR2 YSYEKL. This CDR3 reads CASSQGSNFQETQYF. The CDR3 bases are TGCGCCAGCAGCCAAGGAAGTAACTTTCAAGAGACCCAGTACTTC.